This T cell receptor (beta chain) emerged from a study of OX40 agonist ivuxolimab in advanced cancers. In the study overall: Ivuxolimab, an antibody acting as an agonist of OX40 (CD134), was used to treat patients. Antecedent anti-PD-1, anti-PD-L1 or anti-CTLA-4 therapy was permissible, with around 40% having received some.

The protocol was immunoSEQ multiplex PCR, while the TCRdb copy is restricted to in-frame clones and leaves out a portion. This table has 60,000 to 75,000 clones, more than 80% appearing once. This CDR3 is built from 14 residues. Trimming left V 7 bases short and J 5 bases short, with 12 bases between. The V gene's germline CDR1 is MNHEY and CDR2 SVGAGI. The study's findings and limits: CD8+ T cells averaged more expanded clones than CD4+.

Regarding this clone: The antigen remains undetermined.

The chain joins TRBV6-5 to TRBJ1-6; D remains ambiguous. The TCR was taken from an adult with an advanced solid tumor such as melanoma, head and neck, liver or kidney cancer. This material consisted of CD4+ or CD8+ T cells sorted from blood, taken in a trial of the OX40 agonist ivuxolimab. The CDR3 reads CASKSGQNNSPLHF. In DNA, the CDR3 is TGTGCCAGCAAGAGTGGGCAGAATAATTCACCCCTCCACTTT.